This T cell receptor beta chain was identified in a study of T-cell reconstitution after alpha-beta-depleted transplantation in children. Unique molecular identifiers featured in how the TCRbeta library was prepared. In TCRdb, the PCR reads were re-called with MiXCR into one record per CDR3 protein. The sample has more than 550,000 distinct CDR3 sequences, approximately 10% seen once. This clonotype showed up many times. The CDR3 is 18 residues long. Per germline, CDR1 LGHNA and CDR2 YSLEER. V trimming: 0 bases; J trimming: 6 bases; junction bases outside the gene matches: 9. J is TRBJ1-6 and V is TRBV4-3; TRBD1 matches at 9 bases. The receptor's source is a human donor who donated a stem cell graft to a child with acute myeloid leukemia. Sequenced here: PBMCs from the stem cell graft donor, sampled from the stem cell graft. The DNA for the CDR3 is TGCGCCAGCAGCCAAGAGGCACAGGGGGCTTACACTAATTCACCCCTCCACTTT. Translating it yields CASSQEAQGAYTNSPLHF.